These T cell receptor beta chains were read from a single sample in a study of blood T cell repertoires in COVID-19. Using immunoSEQ multiplex PCR, the repertoire was profiled, and TCRdb retains in-frame clones only, with some absent. The profile shows fewer than 150,000 clones, nearly 90% of them singletons. Sequenced sample: peripheral blood. The source is an older woman who had recovered from COVID-19. The CDR3 runs from the conserved cysteine through the conserved F or W. Each record gives: V gene, J gene, clone size, D gene, CDR3 DNA, CDR3 protein. The D gene is left open where the match is weak. Only part of the rows carry a size: once, few, many, or a class if the clone is expanded.

V gene: TRBV3-1/TRBV3-2; J gene: TRBJ2-3; clone size: .; D gene: TRBD1; CDR3 DNA: TGTGCCAGCAGCCGACCGGGACAGTCCACAGATACGCAGTATTTT; CDR3 protein: CASSRPGQSTDTQYF
V gene: TRBV28; J gene: TRBJ1-2; clone size: .; D gene: .; CDR3 DNA: TGTGCCAGCAGTGATGGGACATTTCATGGCTACACCTTC; CDR3 protein: CASSDGTFHGYTF
V gene: TRBV3-1/TRBV3-2; J gene: TRBJ2-7; clone size: .; D gene: TRBD2; CDR3 DNA: TGTGCCAGCAGCCACAGCGGGAGGGCCTGGAGGGAGCAGTACTTC; CDR3 protein: CASSHSGRAWREQYF
V gene: TRBV3-1/TRBV3-2; J gene: TRBJ1-3; clone size: .; D gene: TRBD1; CDR3 DNA: TGTGCCAGCAGCCAAGGACAGGGGACTGGAAACACCATATATTTT; CDR3 protein: CASSQGQGTGNTIYF
V gene: TRBV4-2; J gene: TRBJ2-1; clone size: .; D gene: .; CDR3 DNA: TGTGCCAGCAGCCAAGTGGGGGCTTACAATGAGCAGTTCTTC; CDR3 protein: CASSQVGAYNEQFF
V gene: TRBV28; J gene: TRBJ2-7; clone size: .; D gene: TRBD1; CDR3 DNA: TGTGCCAGCATTTACCGGGACAGGCCTTCCGACGAGCAGTACTTC; CDR3 protein: CASIYRDRPSDEQYF
V gene: TRBV10-1; J gene: TRBJ1-1; clone size: few; D gene: TRBD1; CDR3 DNA: TGCGCCAGCAGCCACCTAGGGGACAGACCTCGAGTAGGCACTGAAGCTTTCTTT; CDR3 protein: CASSHLGDRPRVGTEAFF
V gene: TRBV30; J gene: TRBJ2-1; clone size: .; D gene: TRBD2; CDR3 DNA: TGTGCCTGGATGGCGGGGCGGGGGGGCCGCGATGAGCAGTTCTTC; CDR3 protein: CAWMAGRGGRDEQFF
V gene: TRBV7-2; J gene: TRBJ2-7; clone size: .; D gene: .; CDR3 DNA: TGTGCCAGCAGCTCACGGTGGGGAGACTACGAGCAGTACTTC; CDR3 protein: CASSSRWGDYEQYF
V gene: TRBV28; J gene: TRBJ2-7; clone size: few; D gene: TRBD1; CDR3 DNA: TGTGCCAGCAGAGGATGGACAGGGGGTCTAGACGAGCAGTACTTC; CDR3 protein: CASRGWTGGLDEQYF
V gene: TRBV30; J gene: TRBJ2-3; clone size: .; D gene: TRBD2; CDR3 DNA: TGTGCCTGGAGTCTAGCGGGAGGGCCGGGCACAGATACGCAGTATTTT; CDR3 protein: CAWSLAGGPGTDTQYF
V gene: TRBV5-1; J gene: TRBJ1-1; clone size: .; D gene: TRBD1; CDR3 DNA: TGCGCCAGCAGCAGGACAGGGGATGGGTTGAACACTGAAGCTTTCTTT; CDR3 protein: CASSRTGDGLNTEAFF
V gene: TRBV6-5; J gene: TRBJ1-2; clone size: .; D gene: TRBD1; CDR3 DNA: TGTGCCAGCAGCAGACCGGGACAGAGCTATGGCTACACCTTC; CDR3 protein: CASSRPGQSYGYTF
V gene: TRBV20-1; J gene: TRBJ2-3; clone size: .; D gene: .; CDR3 DNA: TGCAGTGCTAGTCTGGTCGGGGGTACAGATACGCAGTATTTT; CDR3 protein: CSASLVGGTDTQYF
V gene: TRBV18; J gene: TRBJ1-2; clone size: .; D gene: TRBD1; CDR3 DNA: TGTGCCACCACGGACCGACAGGGTTATGGCTACACCTTC; CDR3 protein: CATTDRQGYGYTF
V gene: TRBV30; J gene: TRBJ2-3; clone size: .; D gene: TRBD2; CDR3 DNA: TGTGCCTGGAGTCGGGGGACTAGCCGAACAGATACGCAGTATTTT; CDR3 protein: CAWSRGTSRTDTQYF
V gene: TRBV14; J gene: TRBJ2-7; clone size: .; D gene: TRBD2; CDR3 DNA: TGTGCCAGCAGCCAAGAATGGGGGGGGAGATCCTACGAGCAGTACTTC; CDR3 protein: CASSQEWGGRSYEQYF
V gene: TRBV9; J gene: TRBJ2-5; clone size: .; D gene: TRBD2; CDR3 DNA: TGTGCCAGCAGCGCAGAAACTAGCGGACTCGCTTACGGGACCCAGTACTTC; CDR3 protein: CASSAETSGLAYGTQYF
V gene: TRBV18; J gene: TRBJ2-1; clone size: once; D gene: TRBD2; CDR3 DNA: TGTGCCAGCTCCCCACCCCTAGCGGGGGGTGTTTACAATGAGCAGTTCTTC; CDR3 protein: CASSPPLAGGVYNEQFF
V gene: TRBV6-5; J gene: TRBJ1-1; clone size: .; D gene: TRBD1; CDR3 DNA: TGTGCCAGCACGAAGGGACAGCCGAACACTGAAGCTTTCTTT; CDR3 protein: CASTKGQPNTEAFF
V gene: TRBV6-2/TRBV6-3; J gene: TRBJ1-1; clone size: .; D gene: TRBD1; CDR3 DNA: TGTGCCAGCAGTTACTCGAGACAGGGAGAAGCTTTCTTT; CDR3 protein: CASSYSRQGEAFF
V gene: TRBV11-2; J gene: TRBJ2-7; clone size: .; D gene: TRBD1; CDR3 DNA: TGTGCCAGCAGCTTTTCGAACAGGGGTTACGAGCAGTACTTC; CDR3 protein: CASSFSNRGYEQYF
V gene: TRBV9; J gene: TRBJ2-1; clone size: once; D gene: TRBD2; CDR3 DNA: TGTGCCAGCAGCGCACAAGCGGGGGGGCGCGATGAGCAGTTCTTC; CDR3 protein: CASSAQAGGRDEQFF
V gene: TRBV18; J gene: TRBJ2-5; clone size: few; D gene: .; CDR3 DNA: TGTGCCAGCTCACTACAGGGCCAAGAGACCCAGTACTTC; CDR3 protein: CASSLQGQETQYF
V gene: TRBV18; J gene: TRBJ2-7; clone size: once; D gene: .; CDR3 DNA: TGTGCCAGCTCACCACCCTCCAGGAACACCTACGAGCAGTACTTC; CDR3 protein: CASSPPSRNTYEQYF
V gene: TRBV9; J gene: TRBJ2-2; clone size: .; D gene: .; CDR3 DNA: TGTGCCAGCAGCGTAGTCGGAGGGCCCACCGGGGAGCTGTTTTTT; CDR3 protein: CASSVVGGPTGELFF
V gene: TRBV5-1; J gene: TRBJ1-3; clone size: .; D gene: .; CDR3 DNA: TGCGCCAGCAGCTTGGGCCGGGGGAATGGAAACACCATATATTTT; CDR3 protein: CASSLGRGNGNTIYF
V gene: TRBV18; J gene: TRBJ2-2; clone size: .; D gene: .; CDR3 DNA: TGTGCCAGCTCACCACCCGGGGGTCGGCGCGGGGAGCTGTTTTTT; CDR3 protein: CASSPPGGRRGELFF
V gene: TRBV28; J gene: TRBJ2-1; clone size: .; D gene: TRBD2; CDR3 DNA: TGTGCCAGCGGCGGGGGGGGCTGGCTGGGTTTCTTC; CDR3 protein: CASGGGGWLGFF
V gene: TRBV19; J gene: TRBJ2-2; clone size: .; D gene: TRBD1; CDR3 DNA: TGTGCCAGTAGTATTGACAGGGGCACCGGGGAGCTGTTTTTT; CDR3 protein: CASSIDRGTGELFF
V gene: TRBV7-8; J gene: TRBJ2-5; clone size: .; D gene: TRBD2; CDR3 DNA: TGTGCCAGCAGCTTAGGGGGCGGGAGTCGGGAGACCCAGTACTTC; CDR3 protein: CASSLGGGSRETQYF
V gene: TRBV4-3; J gene: TRBJ2-1; clone size: .; D gene: .; CDR3 DNA: TGCGCCAGCAGCCAAGTCCTCTCAGCGGATAGCTCCTACAATGAGCAGTTCTTC; CDR3 protein: CASSQVLSADSSYNEQFF
V gene: TRBV6-5; J gene: TRBJ2-7; clone size: .; D gene: .; CDR3 DNA: TGTGCCACACGCCGTGTCCTAGAAAACGAGCAGTACTTC; CDR3 protein: CATRRVLENEQYF
V gene: TRBV7-2; J gene: TRBJ1-4; clone size: .; D gene: .; CDR3 DNA: TGTGCCAGCAGCTTAAGCAGGGCAGGTGAAAAACTGTTTTTT; CDR3 protein: CASSLSRAGEKLFF